The 6 T cell receptor beta chains below were found in one sample sequenced in a study of human T cells and chemical hapten exposure. TCRdb itself ran the 5' RACE reads through MiXCR, one entry per CDR3 protein. Of about 80,000 distinct CDR3 sequences listed, more than 7% are singletons. Unfractionated whole blood yielded total RNA. All receptors derive from a male donor in good health.

This clonotype has ten or more counts. The chain recombines TRBV24-1 with TRBJ2-1; D call uncertain. V was pared by 0 bases and J by 8 bases, with 10 bases between. The CDR3 runs 14 residues. Germline CDR1 and CDR2: KGHDR and SFDVKD. The DNA for the CDR3 is TGTGCCACCAGTGATTTGTCTGTGGGCCATGAGCAGTTCTTC. Translation gives CATSDLSVGHEQFF.

The genes are TRBV20-1 and TRBJ2-2; D is uncertain. Trimming took 0 bases from V and 4 from J, leaving 6 bases between them. CDR1 and CDR2 (germline): DFQATT, SNEGSKA (reference sequence). This CDR3 has 13 residues. The CDR3 region has the DNA TGCAGTGCTAGAGATAAAGGCACCGGGGAGCTGTTTTTT. It specifies CSARDKGTGELFF.

Many counts were recorded for this clonotype. This rearrangement joins TRBV12-3 or TRBV12-4 to TRBJ1-2; 10 bases agree with TRBD1. The CDR3 extends over 15 amino acids. V trimming: 6 bases; J trimming: 4 bases; junction bases outside the gene matches: 8. CDR3 amino acids: CASSPGTGDLYGYTF. The CDR3 coding sequence is TGTGCCAGCAGCCCCGGGACAGGGGATCTCTATGGCTACACCTTC.

There are many counts of this clonotype. The gene calls are TRBV29-1 and TRBJ2-3, with 7 bases identical to TRBD2. Per the germline V gene, CDR1 is SQVTM and CDR2 is ANQGSEA. V was clipped by 2 bases and J by 1 base; unmatched bases: 0. This CDR3 is 13 amino acids long. The CDR3 nucleotides read TGCAGCGTTGAAACTAGCGGCACAGATACGCAGTATTTT. Its protein product is CSVETSGTDTQYF.

This clonotype was counted a few times. The chain carries TRBV6-6 and TRBJ2-7; D might be TRBD2 (6 bases). This CDR3 has 15 residues. CDR1 and CDR2 from the germline V gene are MNHNY and SVGAGI (reference sequence). V was shortened by 4 bases and J by 0 bases, with 13 bases between the two germline ends. The CDR3 sequence is CASSLGGTSSYEQYF. CDR3 in DNA: TGTGCCAGCAGTTTGGGCGGGACCTCCTCCTACGAGCAGTACTTC.

This clonotype has a count of ten or more. The chain has TRBV11-2 and TRBJ2-3; TRBD2 agrees at 10 bases. With V trimmed by 5 bases and J by 7 bases, 12 bases remained unmatched. Germline V gene lookup returns CDR1 SGHAT and CDR2 FQNNGV. This CDR3 is 16 amino acids long. Here the CDR3 reads CASSTGEASGGYTQYF. CDR3 DNA: TGTGCCAGCAGCACAGGGGAGGCTAGCGGGGGTTATACGCAGTATTTT.